This TCR beta chain was documented in a study of T-cell memory formation after mild COVID-19. Looked up from germline, CDR1 is LGHNA and CDR2 is YSLEER. J was trimmed by 4 bases and V by 4 bases; bases with no gene match: 7. CDR3 length equals 16 residues. This clonotype has only a few counts. TCRdb independently ran MiXCR on the 5' RACE reads; one entry per CDR3 protein. The sample includes some 250,000 distinct CDR3 sequences, about a sixth seen only once; the top ten take under 30%. Sample: PBMCs or a T cell subset sorted from them (not recorded which). This TCR was sampled from a man aged 18 to 29 who had mild COVID-19 (a few samples of this study predate the infection). Cell type and time point are not known. V gene TRBV4-3 combines with J gene TRBJ2-2; 9 nucleotides align to TRBD2. CDR3 sequence reads: CASSPSGGGATGELFF. DNA for the CDR3: TGCGCCAGCAGCCCGTCGGGCGGGGGGGCCACCGGGGAGCTGTTTTTT.